The 11 T cell receptor beta chains in this list originate from one sample, sequenced in a study of shared clonotypes between healthy human individuals. Profiling relied on immunoSEQ multiplex PCR, and the TCRdb table lists in-frame clones only, not all of them. The data show about 500,000 clones, with 75% to 80% seen just once and around 12% held by the top ten. The sample consisted of PBMCs. All receptors come from a woman aged 40 to 50 in good health. Some clones in this sample may be carry-over from other donors' samples.

The V gene is TRBV25-1, the J gene TRBJ2-1, with TRBD2 identical over 11 bases. The CDR3 loop spans 17 amino acids. V lost 1 base to trimming and J lost 1 base; unmatched junction nucleotides: 3. Germline V gives CDR1 MGHDK, CDR2 SYGVNS. The DNA for the CDR3 is TGTGCCAGCAGTGAATTTACTAGCGGGGGTTCCTACAATGAGCAGTTCTTC. This codes for CASSEFTSGGSYNEQFF.

The chain joins TRBV11-3 to TRBJ2-3, with TRBD2 as a possible D gene (6 bases). CDR1 and CDR2 from the germline V gene are SGHNT and YENEEA. Trimming shortened V by 3 bases and J by 6 bases, and 13 bases separated the two germline ends. The CDR3 totals 14 residues. The CDR3 DNA reads as TGTGCCAGCAGCTTTTCTTCCGCGGGGGATACGCAGTATTTT. Amino acids: CASSFSSAGDTQYF.

The chain links TRBV4-1 to TRBJ1-1; 9 positions agree with TRBD1. The V gene end was trimmed by 0 bases and the J gene end by 3 bases; junction bases not matched to a gene: 2. Germline loops: CDR1 MGHRA, CDR2 YSYEKL. The CDR3 loop spans 15 amino acids. The CDR3 protein is CASSQDGTGHTEAFF. As DNA, the CDR3 is TGCGCCAGCAGCCAAGACGGGACAGGGCACACTGAAGCTTTCTTT.

The chain couples TRBV30 to TRBJ1-2; TRBD1 is a possible D gene (5 bases). Deletions cut 5 bases from V and 5 bases from J, with 12 bases between. The germline V gene has CDR1 GTSNPN and CDR2 SVGIG (reference sequence). The CDR3 is 12 amino acids. In DNA form, the CDR3 reads TGTGCCTGGGCCGGGACTGCGTATGGCTACACCTTC. This codes for CAWAGTAYGYTF. The whole variable domain, remainder taken from reference TRBV30 and TRBJ1-2, is SQTIHQWPATLVQPVGSPLSLECTVEGTSNPNLYWYRQAAGRGLQLLFYSVGIGQISSEVPQNLSASRPQDRQFILSSKKLLLSDSGFYLCAWAGTAYGYTFGSGTRLTVV.

The V call is TRBV27, the J call TRBJ2-1, with 8 bases that match TRBD2. Trimming at V came to 6 bases and at J to 8 bases, leaving 6 bases not matched to a gene. The CDR3 is 13 amino acids. Germline V CDR1 and CDR2: MNHEY, SMNVEV (reference sequence). This CDR3 reads CASSQRESDEQFF. The CDR3 DNA reads as TGTGCCAGCAGCCAGCGGGAGAGCGATGAGCAGTTCTTC.

This clone has just a few counts. This may be a read error, as it is one base from a much larger clone. Distinct nucleotide sequences in the sample also encode this CDR3. J is TRBJ2-2 and V is TRBV11-2; D unresolved. This CDR3 contains 13 residues. Germline values: CDR1 SGHAT, CDR2 FQNNGV. Trimming removed 1 base at V and 4 bases at J, with 4 bases between. DNA of the CDR3: TGTGCCAGCAGCTTAGGGGGCACCGGGGAGCTGTTTTTT. It codes for CASSLGGTGELFF.

The rearrangement links TRBV27 to TRBJ2-5; TRBD2 matches at 9 bases. TRBJ2-7 matches the DNA end more closely, so the J call is doubtful. CDR3 length: 19 amino acids. Germline V gene sequence: CDR1 MNHEY, CDR2 SMNVEV (reference sequence). The DNA for the CDR3 is TGTGCCAGCACAAGGAGGTGGGGCAGGGGAGAAGCGGGAGGCAACGAGCAGTACTTC. Its protein is CASTRRWGRGEAGGNEQYF.

This chain connects TRBV27 to TRBJ1-2, with D maybe TRBD1 (5 bases). Germline CDR1 and CDR2: MNHEY and SMNVEV (reference sequence). The CDR3 runs 14 residues. The V and J ends lost 4 bases and 8 bases respectively, with 17 bases between them. Written as DNA, the CDR3 is TGTGCCAGCAGTTCCATTCGTCAGGGTTACGGCTACACCTTC. Residues: CASSSIRQGYGYTF.

About this clone: Other DNA variants within this sample encode the same CDR3. This sequence joins TRBV7-9 and TRBJ2-3; D is perhaps TRBD2 (6 bases). Germline CDR1 and CDR2: SEHNR and FQNEAQ (reference sequence). The length of the CDR3 is 14 residues. Trimming left V 3 bases short and J 0 bases short, with 7 bases between. DNA of the CDR3: TGTGCCAGCAGCTTGGGGAGGAGCACAGATACGCAGTATTTT. The encoded protein is CASSLGRSTDTQYF.

With respect to this clone: This may arise from a read error, as a much more abundant clone is one base away. The rearrangement uses TRBV4-2 and TRBJ1-2, with D unresolved. The CDR3 has 14 amino acids. CDR1 is LGHNA and CDR2 is YNFKEQ in the germline V gene. The CDR3 here is CTSSQDGPGSGYTF. The CDR3 DNA follows: TGTACCAGCAGCCAAGATGGACCCGGGTCCGGCTACACCTTC.

J is TRBJ2-2 and V is TRBV7-7, with D maybe TRBD2 (6 bases). The CDR3 has 13 residues. CDR1 and CDR2 (germline): SSHAT, FNYEAQ (reference sequence). The CDR3 nucleotides read TGTGCTAGCGGAGAATTGGCCCCCGGGGAGCTGTTTTTT. Protein product: CASGELAPGELFF.